A selection of T cell receptor beta chains follows, all from one sample in a study of Graves' ophthalmopathy and Graves' hyperthyroidism. TCRdb reprocessed the multiplex PCR reads with MiXCR, giving one entry per CDR3 protein. The data show over 650,000 distinct CDR3 sequences, about 40% seen once. Sample: peripheral blood. Receptors were obtained from an adult man with Graves' ophthalmopathy. CDR3s include the opening cysteine and the closing phenylalanine or tryptophan. Each record gives: J gene, V gene, clone size, D gene, CDR3 length, CDR3 protein, CDR3 DNA. D genes are given only for firm matches. Only some rows state a clone size, as once, few, many or a class for expanded clones.

j_call: TRBJ2-5
v_call: TRBV25-1
clone_size: -
d_call: TRBD2
cdr3_length: 14
cdr3_aa: CASSQGREHRTQYF
cdr3_nt: TGTGCCAGCAGCCAAGGGCGGGAGCACAGGACCCAGTACTTC

j_call: TRBJ1-3
v_call: TRBV9
clone_size: -
d_call: -
cdr3_length: 15
cdr3_aa: CASSLSKTGGNTIYF
cdr3_nt: TGTGCCAGCAGCTTGTCGAAGACAGGTGGAAACACCATATATTTT

j_call: TRBJ1-2
v_call: TRBV4-1
clone_size: many
d_call: -
cdr3_length: 15
cdr3_aa: CASSQDTGRTYGYTF
cdr3_nt: TGCGCCAGCAGCCAAGACACAGGAAGGACCTATGGCTACACCTTC

j_call: TRBJ1-2
v_call: TRBV7-9
clone_size: many
d_call: -
cdr3_length: 14
cdr3_aa: CASSHRDRNYGYTF
cdr3_nt: TGTGCCAGCAGCCACCGGGACCGCAACTATGGCTACACCTTC

j_call: TRBJ1-2
v_call: TRBV11-3
clone_size: -
d_call: -
cdr3_length: 15
cdr3_aa: CASSQESEGAHGYTF
cdr3_nt: TGTGCCAGCAGCCAAGAGTCGGAAGGGGCGCATGGCTACACCTTC

j_call: TRBJ2-6
v_call: TRBV27
clone_size: -
d_call: -
cdr3_length: 14
cdr3_aa: CASRGNAGANVLTF
cdr3_nt: TGTGCCAGCAGGGGTAATGCTGGGGCCAACGTCCTGACTTTC

j_call: TRBJ2-7
v_call: TRBV7-8
clone_size: -
d_call: -
cdr3_length: 21
cdr3_aa: CASSFYICSAGTGDSSYEQYF
cdr3_nt: -

j_call: TRBJ2-7
v_call: TRBV4-1
clone_size: few
d_call: -
cdr3_length: 14
cdr3_aa: CASSQDRQIYEQYF
cdr3_nt: TGCGCCAGCAGCCAAGATCGGCAGATATACGAGCAGTACTTC

j_call: TRBJ2-7
v_call: TRBV10-3
clone_size: -
d_call: TRBD1
cdr3_length: 14
cdr3_aa: CAIRPDRDFYEQYF
cdr3_nt: TGTGCCATCAGACCGGACAGGGACTTCTACGAGCAGTACTTC

j_call: TRBJ1-5
v_call: TRBV7-2
clone_size: many
d_call: -
cdr3_length: 16
cdr3_aa: CASSLQSPFSNQPQHF
cdr3_nt: TGTGCCAGCAGCTTACAGTCGCCCTTTAGCAATCAGCCCCAGCATTTT

j_call: TRBJ2-2
v_call: TRBV19
clone_size: few
d_call: -
cdr3_length: 13
cdr3_aa: CASREGGTGELFF
cdr3_nt: TGTGCCAGTAGGGAGGGTGGCACCGGGGAGCTGTTTTTT

j_call: TRBJ1-6
v_call: TRBV11-3
clone_size: many
d_call: -
cdr3_length: 14
cdr3_aa: CASSLDLANSPLHF
cdr3_nt: TGTGCCAGCAGCTTGGACTTGGCCAATTCACCCCTCCACTTT

j_call: TRBJ2-7
v_call: TRBV5-1
clone_size: -
d_call: TRBD2
cdr3_length: 16
cdr3_aa: CASSLLAGDVSYEQYF
cdr3_nt: TGCGCCAGCAGCTTGCTAGCGGGGGATGTCTCCTACGAGCAGTACTTC

j_call: TRBJ1-3
v_call: TRBV29-1
clone_size: -
d_call: -
cdr3_length: 11
cdr3_aa: CSLGSRNTIYF
cdr3_nt: TGCAGTTTGGGTAGTCGGAACACCATATATTTT

j_call: TRBJ2-2
v_call: TRBV4-1
clone_size: few
d_call: -
cdr3_length: 14
cdr3_aa: CASSQGSGMEELFF
cdr3_nt: TGCGCCAGCAGCCAAGGGAGTGGAATGGAGGAGCTGTTTTTT

j_call: TRBJ1-5
v_call: TRBV27
clone_size: -
d_call: -
cdr3_length: 14
cdr3_aa: CASSLSRLNQPQHF
cdr3_nt: TGTGCCAGCAGTTTATCCAGACTCAATCAGCCCCAGCATTTT

j_call: TRBJ1-5
v_call: TRBV19
clone_size: -
d_call: -
cdr3_length: 14
cdr3_aa: CASSAGRQQETQHF
cdr3_nt: TGTGCCAGTAGTGCAGGAAGACAACAAGAGACCCAGCATTTT

j_call: TRBJ2-2
v_call: TRBV19
clone_size: many
d_call: -
cdr3_length: 15
cdr3_aa: CASSPVVGSNGELFF
cdr3_nt: TGTGCCAGTAGTCCCGTTGTAGGTTCGAACGGGGAGCTGTTTTTT

j_call: TRBJ2-5
v_call: TRBV6-1
clone_size: few
d_call: TRBD2
cdr3_length: 15
cdr3_aa: CASNRLAGGMETQYF
cdr3_nt: TGTGCCAGCAATAGACTAGCGGGGGGAATGGAGACCCAGTACTTC

j_call: TRBJ2-7
v_call: TRBV20-1
clone_size: few
d_call: TRBD1
cdr3_length: 17
cdr3_aa: CSASRDSTGDSSYEQYF
cdr3_nt: TGCAGTGCTAGCAGGGATTCGACAGGGGATAGCTCCTACGAGCAGTACTTC

j_call: TRBJ1-6
v_call: TRBV19
clone_size: many
d_call: TRBD1
cdr3_length: 13
cdr3_aa: CAAKTGESSPLHF
cdr3_nt: TGTGCCGCCAAAACAGGGGAGAGTTCACCCCTCCACTTT

j_call: TRBJ2-7
v_call: TRBV11-2
clone_size: -
d_call: -
cdr3_length: 14
cdr3_aa: CASSVDGTWGDQYF
cdr3_nt: TGTGCCAGCAGCGTTGACGGAACCTGGGGCGACCAGTACTTC

j_call: TRBJ1-4
v_call: TRBV9
clone_size: many
d_call: TRBD1
cdr3_length: 15
cdr3_aa: CASSVGGQGIEKLFF
cdr3_nt: TGTGCCAGCAGCGTAGGGGGACAGGGAATTGAAAAACTGTTTTTT

j_call: TRBJ1-4
v_call: TRBV5-1
clone_size: many
d_call: -
cdr3_length: 16
cdr3_aa: CASSLGGIRANEKLFF
cdr3_nt: TGCGCCAGCAGCTTGGGTGGAATTAGGGCTAATGAAAAACTGTTTTTT

j_call: TRBJ1-5
v_call: TRBV24-1
clone_size: -
d_call: -
cdr3_length: 16
cdr3_aa: CATSDFRLGTKETQHF
cdr3_nt: TGTGCCACCAGTGATTTCAGGCTCGGGACGAAAGAGACCCAGCATTTT

j_call: TRBJ1-4
v_call: TRBV7-6
clone_size: many
d_call: -
cdr3_length: 14
cdr3_aa: CASSSRGVNEKLFF
cdr3_nt: TGTGCCAGCAGCTCCCGGGGGGTTAATGAAAAACTGTTTTTT

j_call: TRBJ2-7
v_call: TRBV6-5
clone_size: few
d_call: TRBD1
cdr3_length: 14
cdr3_aa: CASSYRDRSYEQYF
cdr3_nt: TGTGCCAGCAGTTACCGGGACAGATCCTACGAGCAGTACTTC

j_call: TRBJ1-4
v_call: TRBV20-1
clone_size: -
d_call: -
cdr3_length: 16
cdr3_aa: CSAIPRLAGPNEKLFF
cdr3_nt: TGCAGTGCTATCCCGAGACTAGCGGGACCTAATGAAAAACTGTTTTTT

j_call: TRBJ1-1
v_call: TRBV10-3
clone_size: many
d_call: -
cdr3_length: 15
cdr3_aa: CAISESAAANTEAFF
cdr3_nt: TGTGCCATCAGTGAGTCGGCAGCCGCGAACACTGAAGCTTTCTTT

j_call: TRBJ1-4
v_call: TRBV25-1
clone_size: -
d_call: -
cdr3_length: 14
cdr3_aa: CASSASGPNEKLFF
cdr3_nt: TGTGCCAGCAGTGCTTCGGGGCCCAATGAAAAACTGTTTTTT

j_call: TRBJ1-6
v_call: TRBV6-5
clone_size: -
d_call: -
cdr3_length: 15
cdr3_aa: CASRFFRVHNSPLHF
cdr3_nt: TGTGCCAGTAGGTTTTTCCGAGTGCATAATTCACCCCTCCACTTT

j_call: TRBJ2-6
v_call: TRBV19
clone_size: -
d_call: -
cdr3_length: 14
cdr3_aa: CASSPREGANVLTF
cdr3_nt: TGTGCCAGTAGTCCCAGGGAGGGGGCCAACGTCCTGACTTTC

j_call: TRBJ2-5
v_call: TRBV4-1
clone_size: many
d_call: TRBD2
cdr3_length: 15
cdr3_aa: CASSPSGGQVETQYF
cdr3_nt: TGCGCCAGCAGCCCCAGCGGGGGGCAGGTGGAGACCCAGTACTTC

j_call: TRBJ1-6
v_call: TRBV7-8
clone_size: many
d_call: -
cdr3_length: 14
cdr3_aa: CASSLSLDGTPLHF
cdr3_nt: TGTGCCAGCAGCTTAAGTTTGGACGGGACACCCCTCCACTTT

j_call: TRBJ1-2
v_call: TRBV4-1
clone_size: few
d_call: -
cdr3_length: 16
cdr3_aa: CASSQGSIGANYGYTF
cdr3_nt: TGCGCCAGCAGCCAAGGCAGTATAGGGGCTAACTATGGCTACACCTTC

j_call: TRBJ2-5
v_call: TRBV7-2
clone_size: many
d_call: TRBD1
cdr3_length: 16
cdr3_aa: CASSSTGTGGAETQYF
cdr3_nt: TGTGCCAGCAGCTCAACCGGGACAGGGGGCGCAGAGACCCAGTACTTC

j_call: TRBJ1-5
v_call: TRBV10-3
clone_size: -
d_call: -
cdr3_length: 13
cdr3_aa: CAISKAGEETQHF
cdr3_nt: TGTGCCATCAGCAAAGCGGGAGAAGAGACCCAGCATTTT

j_call: TRBJ2-5
v_call: TRBV2
clone_size: -
d_call: TRBD1
cdr3_length: 15
cdr3_aa: CASKGGRGPGKTQYF
cdr3_nt: TGTGCCAGCAAGGGCGGCAGGGGGCCCGGGAAGACCCAGTACTTC

j_call: TRBJ1-5
v_call: TRBV6-5
clone_size: -
d_call: -
cdr3_length: 15
cdr3_aa: CASSYPQRRNQPQHF
cdr3_nt: TGTGCCAGCAGTTACCCTCAAAGGCGCAATCAGCCCCAGCATTTT

j_call: TRBJ1-1
v_call: TRBV7-7
clone_size: many
d_call: -
cdr3_length: 13
cdr3_aa: CASSFSENTEAFF
cdr3_nt: TGTGCTAGCAGCTTCTCAGAGAACACTGAAGCTTTCTTT

j_call: TRBJ2-7
v_call: TRBV20-1
clone_size: -
d_call: -
cdr3_length: 13
cdr3_aa: CSAPRPGVYEQYF
cdr3_nt: TGCAGTGCTCCCAGGCCTGGGGTATACGAGCAGTACTTC

j_call: TRBJ1-6
v_call: TRBV7-8
clone_size: many
d_call: -
cdr3_length: 15
cdr3_aa: CASSLARTDNSPLHF
cdr3_nt: TGTGCCAGCAGCTTAGCTCGGACGGATAATTCACCCCTCCACTTT

j_call: TRBJ1-4
v_call: TRBV5-1
clone_size: -
d_call: -
cdr3_length: 14
cdr3_aa: CASSRGPSGEKLFF
cdr3_nt: TGCGCCAGCAGCCGCGGACCCAGCGGCGAAAAACTGTTTTTT

j_call: TRBJ1-1
v_call: TRBV10-2
clone_size: -
d_call: -
cdr3_length: 16
cdr3_aa: CASSNTPRSRNTEAFF
cdr3_nt: TGCGCCAGCAGCAATACACCTCGGTCCAGAAACACTGAAGCTTTCTTT

j_call: TRBJ2-5
v_call: TRBV10-3
clone_size: -
d_call: -
cdr3_length: 17
cdr3_aa: CAISESSFRRGMETQYF
cdr3_nt: TGTGCCATCAGTGAGTCTTCATTCAGGAGGGGAATGGAGACCCAGTACTTC

j_call: TRBJ2-5
v_call: TRBV20-1
clone_size: -
d_call: -
cdr3_length: 11
cdr3_aa: CSGADQETQYF
cdr3_nt: TGCAGTGGCGCCGATCAAGAGACCCAGTACTTC

j_call: TRBJ1-4
v_call: TRBV20-1
clone_size: few
d_call: -
cdr3_length: 13
cdr3_aa: CSASHGGGEKLFF
cdr3_nt: TGCAGTGCTAGCCACGGGGGAGGTGAAAAACTGTTTTTT

j_call: TRBJ2-2
v_call: TRBV5-1
clone_size: -
d_call: -
cdr3_length: 14
cdr3_aa: CASSLRPETGELFF
cdr3_nt: TGCGCCAGCAGCTTGAGACCTGAGACCGGGGAGCTGTTTTTT

j_call: TRBJ1-6
v_call: TRBV7-8
clone_size: many
d_call: -
cdr3_length: 15
cdr3_aa: CASSLRSRYNSPLHF
cdr3_nt: TGTGCCAGCAGCTTAAGATCCCGTTATAATTCACCCCTCCACTTT

j_call: TRBJ2-5
v_call: TRBV7-9
clone_size: many
d_call: -
cdr3_length: 13
cdr3_aa: CASSLMGEETQYF
cdr3_nt: TGTGCCAGCAGCTTAATGGGGGAAGAGACCCAGTACTTC

j_call: TRBJ1-1
v_call: TRBV10-3
clone_size: few
d_call: -
cdr3_length: 16
cdr3_aa: CASSPGTAAMNTEAFF
cdr3_nt: TGTGCCAGCAGTCCCGGGACCGCTGCCATGAACACTGAAGCTTTCTTT

j_call: TRBJ1-2
v_call: TRBV19
clone_size: -
d_call: TRBD1
cdr3_length: 15
cdr3_aa: CASGDWTGTKRGYTF
cdr3_nt: TGTGCCAGTGGAGATTGGACAGGGACTAAACGAGGCTACACCTTC

j_call: TRBJ2-7
v_call: TRBV12-5
clone_size: -
d_call: TRBD1
cdr3_length: 15
cdr3_aa: CASGFPGQGTHEQYF
cdr3_nt: TGTGCTAGTGGTTTTCCGGGACAGGGGACCCACGAGCAGTACTTC

j_call: TRBJ2-7
v_call: TRBV7-9
clone_size: many
d_call: -
cdr3_length: 16
cdr3_aa: CASMPGKGPRASEQYF
cdr3_nt: TGTGCCAGCATGCCCGGGAAGGGGCCGCGAGCGTCCGAGCAGTACTTC

j_call: TRBJ1-4
v_call: TRBV7-9
clone_size: once
d_call: TRBD1
cdr3_length: 14
cdr3_aa: CASSQRQGVEKLFF
cdr3_nt: TGTGCCAGCAGCCAAAGACAGGGGGTAGAAAAACTGTTTTTT

j_call: TRBJ2-2
v_call: TRBV5-1
clone_size: few
d_call: -
cdr3_length: 15
cdr3_aa: CASSFGETNTGELFF
cdr3_nt: TGCGCCAGCAGCTTTGGGGAAACGAACACCGGGGAGCTGTTTTTT

j_call: TRBJ1-2
v_call: TRBV5-8
clone_size: few
d_call: -
cdr3_length: 17
cdr3_aa: CASSKTGGPVLGYGYTF
cdr3_nt: TGTGCCAGCAGCAAGACCGGGGGACCCGTGCTAGGGTATGGCTACACCTTC

j_call: TRBJ2-7
v_call: TRBV19
clone_size: many
d_call: -
cdr3_length: 11
cdr3_aa: CASRQTEEQYF
cdr3_nt: TGTGCCAGTAGGCAGACCGAGGAGCAGTACTTC

j_call: TRBJ1-4
v_call: TRBV7-9
clone_size: -
d_call: TRBD1
cdr3_length: 15
cdr3_aa: CASSPGTAAGEKLFF
cdr3_nt: TGTGCCAGCAGCCCGGGGACAGCGGCGGGTGAAAAACTGTTTTTT

j_call: TRBJ2-2
v_call: TRBV2
clone_size: many
d_call: -
cdr3_length: 15
cdr3_aa: CASRRGSELPGELFF
cdr3_nt: TGTGCCAGCAGAAGGGGTAGCGAGTTACCCGGGGAGCTGTTTTTT